This T cell receptor beta chain stems from a study of blood T cell repertoires in COVID-19. Looking at the study overall: Samples taken during acute and convalescent COVID-19 were collected in the United States, Italy and Spain. Sample material is recorded as cDNA or gDNA derived from T cells, B-cell-depleted T cells, or PBMCs.

Under the authors' procedure: From reference gene primer amplification, estimates of nucleated cell counts were derived. Here immunoSEQ multiplex PCR was the method, and the copy in TCRdb shows in-frame clones only, minus some. The V and J calls and the clone size are those of that table, but D and trimming were determined from the DNA. The sample consists of around 95,000 clones, over 65% of them appearing once. This clone is a singleton in its sample. Germline CDR1 is SGHTA and CDR2 is FQGNSA. The CDR3 loop spans 14 amino acids. The V segment lost 5 bases and the J segment 3 bases; nucleotides outside the gene matches: 5.

This TCR came from a human donor in a cohort sampled during active COVID-19. The chain combines TRBV7-2 with TRBJ1-1; 8 positions match TRBD1. The source material was peripheral blood. CDR3 coding DNA: TGTGCCAGCAGCCCGGGACAGGTTTACACTGAAGCTTTCTTT. It translates to CASSPGQVYTEAFF.